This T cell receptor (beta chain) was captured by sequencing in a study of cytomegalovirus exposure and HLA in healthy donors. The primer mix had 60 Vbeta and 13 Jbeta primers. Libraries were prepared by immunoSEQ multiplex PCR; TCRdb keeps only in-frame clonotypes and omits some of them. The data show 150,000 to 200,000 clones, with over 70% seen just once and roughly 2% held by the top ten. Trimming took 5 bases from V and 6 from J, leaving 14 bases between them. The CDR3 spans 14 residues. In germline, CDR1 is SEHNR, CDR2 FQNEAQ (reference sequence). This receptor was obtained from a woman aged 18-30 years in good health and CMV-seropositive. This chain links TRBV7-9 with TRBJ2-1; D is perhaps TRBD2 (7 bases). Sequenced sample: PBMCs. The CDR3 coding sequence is TGTGCCAGCAGCCCAAAGGGGGGGTTCAATGAGCAGTTCTTC. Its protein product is CASSPKGGFNEQFF.